This TCR beta chain was sequenced in a study of graft-versus-host responses after intestinal transplantation. Background on the study: Tacrolimus and steroids were given for 2 to 3 years to all recipients after anti-thymocyte globulin induction.

Trimming pared 5 bases from V and 14 bases from J, leaving 13 bases between. This CDR3 is 11 amino acids long. Germline V gene lookup returns CDR1 MNHEY and CDR2 SVGAGI. Plated together were roughly 200,000 CFSE-labeled responder cells and roughly 200,000 irradiated, violet-dye-labeled stimulator cells. Method: immunoSEQ multiplex PCR; TCRdb's copy keeps in-frame clones and lacks some. The sample holds some 22,000 clones; 40% to 45% are singletons and the top ten take more than 1.5%. The source is a human patient who received an intestinal transplant. The sample in question was alloreactive CD8+ T cells from a mixed lymphocyte reaction culture, obtained before intestinal transplant. Subset meaning: CFSE-low proliferating T cells sorted from roughly six-day pre-transplant mixed lymphocyte reaction (GvH or HvG direction). V usage is TRBV6-5 and J usage is TRBJ2-1; no clear D gene. CDR3 in amino acids: CASSGPIAKFF. For the CDR3, the DNA is TGTGCCAGCAGTGGCCCCATCGCCAAGTTCTTC.